The sequence of this T cell receptor beta chain was determined in a study of blood T cell repertoires in COVID-19. Overall study context: Sample material is recorded as cDNA or gDNA derived from T cells, B-cell-depleted T cells, or PBMCs.

The CDR3 covers 14 residues. Germline lookup yields CDR1 SGHAT and CDR2 FQNNGV. Between the trimmed V and J ends, which lost 0 bases and 6 bases, there was a span of 11 bases. Some clones are missing from TCRdb's copy, which holds only in-frame ones; the method was immunoSEQ multiplex PCR. The sample lists 250,000 to 350,000 clones, roughly 86% occurring once. This TCR derives from a woman between 50 and 59 years old who had recovered from COVID-19. The sequenced sample consisted of peripheral blood. The chain combines TRBV11-2 with TRBJ1-2; D remains ambiguous. CDR3 sequence reads: CASSLDPGVNGYTF. CDR3 sequence (DNA): TGTGCCAGCAGCTTAGATCCGGGTGTGAATGGCTACACCTTC. Supplemented by reference TRBV11-2 and TRBJ1-2, the full variable domain reads EAGVAQSPRYKIIEKRQSVAFWCNPISGHATLYWYQQILGQGPKLLIQFQNNGVVDDSQLPKDRFSAERLKGVDSTLKIQPAKLEDSAVYLCASSLDPGVNGYTFGSGTRLTVV.